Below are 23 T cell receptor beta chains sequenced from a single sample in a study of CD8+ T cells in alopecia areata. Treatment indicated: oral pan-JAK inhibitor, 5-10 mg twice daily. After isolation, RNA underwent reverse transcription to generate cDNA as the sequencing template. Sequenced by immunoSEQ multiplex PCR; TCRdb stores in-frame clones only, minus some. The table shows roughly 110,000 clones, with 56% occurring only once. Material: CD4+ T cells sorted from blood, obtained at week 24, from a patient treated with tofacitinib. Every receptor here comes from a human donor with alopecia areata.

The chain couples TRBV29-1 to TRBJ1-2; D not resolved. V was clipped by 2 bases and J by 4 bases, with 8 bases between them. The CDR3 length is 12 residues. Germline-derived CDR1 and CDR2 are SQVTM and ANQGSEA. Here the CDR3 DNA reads TGCAGCGTTGAAAAGGGTGCCTATGGCTACACCTTC. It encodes CSVEKGAYGYTF.

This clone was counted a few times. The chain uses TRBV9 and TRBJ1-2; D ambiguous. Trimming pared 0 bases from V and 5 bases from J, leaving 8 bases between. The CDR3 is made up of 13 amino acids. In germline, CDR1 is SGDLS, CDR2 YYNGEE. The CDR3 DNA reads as TGTGCCAGCAGCGTAGGACTGGAATATGGCTACACCTTC. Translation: CASSVGLEYGYTF.

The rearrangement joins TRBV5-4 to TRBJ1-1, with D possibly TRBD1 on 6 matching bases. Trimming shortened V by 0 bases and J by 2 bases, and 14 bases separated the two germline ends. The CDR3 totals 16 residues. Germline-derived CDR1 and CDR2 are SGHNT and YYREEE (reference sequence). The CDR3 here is CASSLASGQTNTEAFF. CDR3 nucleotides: TGTGCCAGCAGCTTGGCCTCCGGACAGACAAACACTGAAGCTTTCTTT.

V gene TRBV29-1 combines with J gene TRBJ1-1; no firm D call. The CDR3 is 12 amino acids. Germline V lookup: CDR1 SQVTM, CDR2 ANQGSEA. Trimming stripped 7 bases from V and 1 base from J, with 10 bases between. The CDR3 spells CSARTGNTEAFF. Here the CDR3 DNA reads TGCAGCGCCCGGACCGGGAACACTGAAGCTTTCTTT.

CDR3 nucleotide sequence: TGTGCCAGCAGCCCCGGCGGCGCAGGGGCAGGTGAAAAACTGTTTTTT. It encodes CASSPGGAGAGEKLFF. The chain is built from TRBV7-9 and TRBJ1-4; weak D call: TRBD1 (6 bases). V was clipped by 5 bases and J by 7 bases, with 20 bases between them. The CDR3 totals 16 residues. The germline V gene encodes CDR1 SEHNR and CDR2 FQNEAQ (reference sequence). The whole variable domain, filled in from reference TRBV7-9 and TRBJ1-4, reads DTGVSQNPRHKITKRGQNVTFRCDPISEHNRLYWYRQTLGQGPEFLTYFQNEAQLEKSRLLSDRFSAERPKGSFSTLEIQRTEQGDSAMYLCASSPGGAGAGEKLFFGSGTQLSVL.

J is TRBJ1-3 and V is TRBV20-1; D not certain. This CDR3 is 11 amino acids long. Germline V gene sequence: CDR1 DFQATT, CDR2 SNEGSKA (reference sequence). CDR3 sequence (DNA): TGCGGGGAGGCACGTGGAAACACCATATATTTT. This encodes CGEARGNTIYF.

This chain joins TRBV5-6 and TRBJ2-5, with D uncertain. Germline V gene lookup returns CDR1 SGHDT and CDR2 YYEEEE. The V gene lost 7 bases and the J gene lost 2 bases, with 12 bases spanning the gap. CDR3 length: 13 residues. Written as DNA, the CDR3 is TGTGCCAGCTTGTTTAACTTTCAAGAGACCCAGTACTTC. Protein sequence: CASLFNFQETQYF. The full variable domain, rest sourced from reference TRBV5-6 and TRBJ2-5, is DAGVTQSPTHLIKTRGQQVTLRCSPKSGHDTVSWYQQALGQGPQFIFQYYEEEERQRGNFPDRFSGHQFPNYSSELNVNALLLGDSALYLCASLFNFQETQYFGPGTRLLVL.

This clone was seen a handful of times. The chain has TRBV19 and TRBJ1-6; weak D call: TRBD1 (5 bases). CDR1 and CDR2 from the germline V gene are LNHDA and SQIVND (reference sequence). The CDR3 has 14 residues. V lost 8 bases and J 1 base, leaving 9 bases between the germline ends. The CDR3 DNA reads TGTGCCAGTGGCAGGGAATCCTATAATTCACCCCTCCACTTT. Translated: CASGRESYNSPLHF.

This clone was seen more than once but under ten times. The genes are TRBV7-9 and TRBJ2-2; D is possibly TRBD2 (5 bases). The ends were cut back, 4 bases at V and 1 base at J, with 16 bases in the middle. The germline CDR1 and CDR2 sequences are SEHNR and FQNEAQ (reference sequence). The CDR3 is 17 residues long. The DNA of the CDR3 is TGTGCCAGCAGCTCCCCTATGGAAAGCGGGAACACCGGGGAGCTGTTTTTT. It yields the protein CASSSPMESGNTGELFF.

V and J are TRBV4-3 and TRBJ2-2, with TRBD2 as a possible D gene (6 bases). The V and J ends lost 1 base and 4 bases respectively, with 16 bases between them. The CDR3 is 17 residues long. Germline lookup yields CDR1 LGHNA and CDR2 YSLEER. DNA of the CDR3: TGCGCCAGCAGCCAAGGTTTAGCGGCCCGGGGCACCGGGGAGCTGTTTTTT. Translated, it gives CASSQGLAARGTGELFF.

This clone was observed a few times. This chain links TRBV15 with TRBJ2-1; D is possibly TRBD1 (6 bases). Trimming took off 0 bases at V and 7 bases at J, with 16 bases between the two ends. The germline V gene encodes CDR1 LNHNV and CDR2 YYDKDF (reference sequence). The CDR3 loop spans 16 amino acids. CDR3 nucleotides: TGTGCCACCAGCAGAGAGTCGGCAGGGGTGGTAAATGAGCAGTTCTTC. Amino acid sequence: CATSRESAGVVNEQFF. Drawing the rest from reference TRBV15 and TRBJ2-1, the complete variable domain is DAMVIQNPRYQVTQFGKPVTLSCSQTLNHNVMYWYQQKSSQAPKLLFHYYDKDFNNEADTPDNFQSRRPNTSFCFLDIRSPGLGDTAMYLCATSRESAGVVNEQFFGPGTRLTVL.

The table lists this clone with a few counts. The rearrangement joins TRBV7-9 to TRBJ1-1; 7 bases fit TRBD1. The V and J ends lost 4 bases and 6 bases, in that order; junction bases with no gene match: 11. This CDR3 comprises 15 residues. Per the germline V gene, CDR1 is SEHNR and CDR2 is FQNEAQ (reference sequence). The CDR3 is CASSYPTGKSAEAFF. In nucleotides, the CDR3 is TGTGCCAGCAGCTATCCGACAGGGAAGTCGGCTGAAGCTTTCTTT.

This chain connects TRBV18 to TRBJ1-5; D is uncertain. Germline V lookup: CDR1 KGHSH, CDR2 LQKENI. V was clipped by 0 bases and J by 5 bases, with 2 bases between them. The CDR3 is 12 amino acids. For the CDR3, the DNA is TGTGCCAGCTCACCACCGGATCAGCCCCAGCATTTT. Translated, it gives CASSPPDQPQHF.

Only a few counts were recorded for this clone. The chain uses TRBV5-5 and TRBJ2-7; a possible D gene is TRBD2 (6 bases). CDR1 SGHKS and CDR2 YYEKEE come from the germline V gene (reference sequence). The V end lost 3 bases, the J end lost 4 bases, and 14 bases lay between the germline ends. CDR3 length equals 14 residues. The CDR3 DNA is TGTGCCAGCAGCTCATTGGGGGGACCTTACGAGCAGTACTTC. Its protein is CASSSLGGPYEQYF. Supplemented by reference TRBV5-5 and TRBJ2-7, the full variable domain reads DAGVTQSPTHLIKTRGQQVTLRCSPISGHKSVSWYQQVLGQGPQFIFQYYEKEERGRGNFPDRFSARQFPNYSSELNVNALLLGDSALYLCASSSLGGPYEQYFGPGTRLTVT.

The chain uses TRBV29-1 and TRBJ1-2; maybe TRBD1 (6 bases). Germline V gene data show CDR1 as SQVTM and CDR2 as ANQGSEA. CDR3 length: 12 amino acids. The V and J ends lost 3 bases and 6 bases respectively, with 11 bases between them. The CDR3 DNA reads TGCAGCGTTGACGGGGGGCCCGATGGCTACACCTTC. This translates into CSVDGGPDGYTF.

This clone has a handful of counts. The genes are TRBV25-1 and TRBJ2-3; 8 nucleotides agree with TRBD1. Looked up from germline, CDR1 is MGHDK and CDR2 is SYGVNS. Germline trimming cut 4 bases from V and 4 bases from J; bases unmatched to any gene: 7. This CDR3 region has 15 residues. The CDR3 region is CASSVSAGGADTQYF. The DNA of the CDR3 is TGTGCCAGCAGTGTTTCAGCAGGGGGCGCAGATACGCAGTATTTT.

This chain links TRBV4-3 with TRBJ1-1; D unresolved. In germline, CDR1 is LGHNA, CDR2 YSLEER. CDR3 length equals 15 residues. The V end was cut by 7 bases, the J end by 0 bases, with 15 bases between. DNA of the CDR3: TGCGCCAGCACCCCGCACGGCGTCATGAACACTGAAGCTTTCTTT. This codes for CASTPHGVMNTEAFF.

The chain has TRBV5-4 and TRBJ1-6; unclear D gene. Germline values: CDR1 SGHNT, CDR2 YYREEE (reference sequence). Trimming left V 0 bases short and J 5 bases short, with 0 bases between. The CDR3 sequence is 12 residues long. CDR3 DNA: TGTGCCAGCAGCTTGGATAATTCACCCCTCCACTTT. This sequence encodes CASSLDNSPLHF.

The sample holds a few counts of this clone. The CDR3, as DNA: TGTGCCAGCTCACGAGAAGGGGGAGACTATAATTCACCCCTCCACTTT. Translating gives CASSREGGDYNSPLHF. The chain has TRBV18 and TRBJ1-6, with D possibly TRBD1 on 6 matching bases. The CDR3 has 16 residues. Germline V gives CDR1 KGHSH, CDR2 LQKENI. Between the trimmed V and J ends, which lost 4 bases and 3 bases, there was a span of 13 bases.

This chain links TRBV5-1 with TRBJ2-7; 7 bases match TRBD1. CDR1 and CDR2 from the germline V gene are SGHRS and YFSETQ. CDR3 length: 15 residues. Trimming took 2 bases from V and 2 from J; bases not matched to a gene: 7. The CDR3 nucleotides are TGCGCCAGCAGCTTCGACAGGGTAGGGGCCTACGAGCAGTACTTC. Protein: CASSFDRVGAYEQYF.

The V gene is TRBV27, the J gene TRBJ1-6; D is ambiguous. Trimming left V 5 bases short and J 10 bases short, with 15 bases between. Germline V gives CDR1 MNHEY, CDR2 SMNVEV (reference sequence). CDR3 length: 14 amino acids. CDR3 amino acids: CASSPQWDGSPLHF. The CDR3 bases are TGTGCCAGCAGTCCCCAGTGGGATGGCTCACCCCTCCACTTT.

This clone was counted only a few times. The CDR3: CASRSGGGNTIYF. CDR3 coding DNA: TGTGCCAGCAGATCCGGGGGAGGAAACACCATATATTTT. The rearrangement uses TRBV6-5 and TRBJ1-3, with D maybe TRBD1 (5 bases). The ends were cut back, 6 bases at V and 4 bases at J, with 10 bases in the middle. The germline gives CDR1 MNHEY, CDR2 SVGAGI. The CDR3 consists of 13 residues.

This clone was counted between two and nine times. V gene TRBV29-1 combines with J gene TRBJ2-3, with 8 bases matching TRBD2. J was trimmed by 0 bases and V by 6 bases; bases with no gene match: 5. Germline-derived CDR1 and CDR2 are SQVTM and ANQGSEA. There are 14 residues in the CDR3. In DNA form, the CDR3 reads TGCAGCGTCGGCGTAGCGGGGAGCACAGATACGCAGTATTTT. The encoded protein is CSVGVAGSTDTQYF.